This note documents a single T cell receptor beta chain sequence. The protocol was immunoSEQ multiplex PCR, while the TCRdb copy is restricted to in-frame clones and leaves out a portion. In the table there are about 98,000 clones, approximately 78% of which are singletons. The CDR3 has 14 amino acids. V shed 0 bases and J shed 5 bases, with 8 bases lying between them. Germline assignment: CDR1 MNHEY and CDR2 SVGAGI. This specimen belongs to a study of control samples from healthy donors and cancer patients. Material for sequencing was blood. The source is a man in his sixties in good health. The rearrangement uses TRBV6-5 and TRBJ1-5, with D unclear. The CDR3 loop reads CASSYSRIDQPQHF. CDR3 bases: TGTGCCAGCAGTTACTCAAGGATTGATCAGCCCCAGCATTTT.